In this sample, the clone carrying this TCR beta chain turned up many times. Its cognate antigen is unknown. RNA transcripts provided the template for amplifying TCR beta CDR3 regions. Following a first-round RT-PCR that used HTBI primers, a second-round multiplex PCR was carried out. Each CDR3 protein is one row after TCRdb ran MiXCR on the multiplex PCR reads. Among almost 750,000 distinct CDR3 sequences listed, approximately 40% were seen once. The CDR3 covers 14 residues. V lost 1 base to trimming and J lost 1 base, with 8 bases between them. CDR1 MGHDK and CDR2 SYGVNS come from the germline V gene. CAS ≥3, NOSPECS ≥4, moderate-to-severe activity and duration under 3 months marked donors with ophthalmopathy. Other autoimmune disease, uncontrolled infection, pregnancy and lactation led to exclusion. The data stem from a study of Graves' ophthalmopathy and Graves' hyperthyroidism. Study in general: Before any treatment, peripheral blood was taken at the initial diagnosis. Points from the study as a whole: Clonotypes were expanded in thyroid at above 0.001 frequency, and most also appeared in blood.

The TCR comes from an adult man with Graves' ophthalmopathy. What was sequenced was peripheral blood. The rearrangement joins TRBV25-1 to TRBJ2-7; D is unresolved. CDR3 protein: CASSESGRSYEQYF. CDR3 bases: TGTGCCAGCAGTGAATCGGGCAGGTCCTACGAGCAGTACTTC.